This TCR beta chain emerged from a study of early stage breast cancer tumors. Germline V CDR1 and CDR2: LNHDA, SQIVND (reference sequence). This CDR3 has 15 amino acids. After removal of 3 bases from V and 7 bases from J, the junction contained 7 bases not matched to a gene. Libraries were prepared by immunoSEQ multiplex PCR; TCRdb keeps only in-frame clonotypes and omits some of them. The table lists more than 60,000 clones, roughly three quarters of them singletons. This clone was observed a single time. The chain couples TRBV19 to TRBJ1-5; the match to TRBD1 covers 9 bases. This sequence was found in a person in their sixties or seventies with breast cancer. The sequenced sample consisted of blood. This CDR3 is CASSILGQGTQPQHF. The CDR3 DNA follows: TGTGCCAGTAGTATCCTCGGACAGGGGACGCAGCCCCAGCATTTT.